The 13 T cell receptor beta chains below were found in one sample sequenced in a study of beta chain features in type 1 diabetes. Every bit of the isolated RNA underwent reverse transcription, so sequencing read expressed TCRB transcripts. The repertoire was sequenced with immunoSEQ multiplex PCR; TCRdb's copy has only in-frame clones and lacks some. The profile shows 300,000 to 350,000 clones, roughly 8% of them singletons. Material for sequencing was central memory CD4+ T cells from blood. These receptors originate from a woman aged 18-29 years in good health.

The sample holds a few counts of this clone. The genes are TRBV5-8 and TRBJ1-5; D may be TRBD1 (5 bases). This CDR3 contains 16 residues. The ends were cut back, 0 bases at V and 7 bases at J, with 17 bases in the middle. The germline V gene has CDR1 SGHTS and CDR2 YDEGEE. The CDR3 DNA sequence: TGTGCCAGCAGCTTGGGGGATAGGGGTTTTTTCCAGCCCCAGCATTTT. It is translated as CASSLGDRGFFQPQHF.

This clone was observed a few times. One junction end disagrees with the germline gene, perhaps due to a read error. The chain combines TRBV10-3 with TRBJ2-1, with 11 positions matching TRBD2. CDR1 is ENHRY, CDR2 SYGVKD, per germline. This CDR3 region has 16 residues. For the CDR3, the DNA is TGTGCCAGCAGTTACTCACAAAGACTAGCGGGAAATGAGCAGTTCTTC. It is translated as CASSYSQRLAGNEQFF.

The gene calls are TRBV5-6 and TRBJ2-7; 7 nucleotides match TRBD1. This CDR3 has 13 amino acids. Germline CDR1 is SGHDT and CDR2 is YYEEEE. Losses at the gene ends were 6 bases for V and 1 base for J; bases not matched to a gene: 4. CDR3 sequence reads: CASTKDRSYEQYF. The CDR3 DNA follows: TGTGCCAGCACCAAGGACAGGTCCTACGAGCAGTACTTC.

This clone was recorded many times. This chain joins TRBV7-2 and TRBJ2-7; D unresolved. This CDR3 comprises 14 residues. The germline V gene has CDR1 SGHTA and CDR2 FQGNSA. V gave up 6 bases and J gave up 2 bases, with 14 bases separating them. CDR3 region: CASRPDTGPYEQYF. In nucleotides, the CDR3 is TGTGCCAGCAGGCCAGATACCGGGCCCTACGAGCAGTACTTC. Complete variable domain (other parts from reference TRBV7-2 and TRBJ2-7): GAGVSQSPSNKVTEKGKDVELRCDPISGHTALYWYRQSLGQGLEFLIYFQGNSAPDKSGLPSDRFSAERTGGSVSTLTIQRTQQEDSAVYLCASRPDTGPYEQYFGPGTRLTVT.

This sequence joins TRBV18 and TRBJ2-3; 10 bases map to TRBD2. J was trimmed by 2 bases and V by 5 bases; bases with no gene match: 4. CDR3 size: 15 residues. Per germline, CDR1 KGHSH and CDR2 LQKENI. CDR3: CASSALAGATDTQYF. Written as DNA, the CDR3 is TGTGCCAGCTCAGCCCTAGCGGGAGCCACAGATACGCAGTATTTT.

The chain recombines TRBV19 with TRBJ2-1, with 10 bases lining up with TRBD2. Per germline, CDR1 LNHDA and CDR2 SQIVND (reference sequence). V was pared by 7 bases and J by 4 bases, with 10 bases of the junction left unmatched. This CDR3 region has 16 residues. The CDR3 region is CASTWSGRASYNEQFF. CDR3 sequence (DNA): TGTGCCAGTACGTGGAGCGGGAGGGCCAGTTACAATGAGCAGTTCTTC.

This chain links TRBV5-6 with TRBJ2-3; 7 bases map to TRBD2. Germline V gene sequence: CDR1 SGHDT, CDR2 YYEEEE. The CDR3 contains 16 residues. The V segment lost 2 bases and the J segment 6 bases; nucleotides outside the gene matches: 12. CDR3 sequence (DNA): TGTGCCAGCAGCTTAACCGCGGGAGTTGGAATCGATACGCAGTATTTT. The encoded protein is CASSLTAGVGIDTQYF.

The table lists this clone with a few counts. V and J are TRBV9 and TRBJ2-7, with 8 bases aligning to TRBD2. J lost 4 bases, V lost 3 bases, and 21 bases had no gene match. This CDR3 has 19 residues. In germline, CDR1 is SGDLS, CDR2 YYNGEE. CDR3 DNA sequence: TGTGCCAGCAGCGAGTATCCCCAAAATTCTCTAGCGGGTTATTACGAGCAGTACTTC. This sequence encodes CASSEYPQNSLAGYYEQYF.

This clone was seen a handful of times. The J gene is TRBJ2-7, the V gene TRBV5-1; D is perhaps TRBD2 (5 bases). This CDR3 contains 18 residues. Germline V gives CDR1 SGHRS, CDR2 YFSETQ. Trimming shortened V by 3 bases and J by 5 bases, and 27 bases separated the two germline ends. CDR3 residues: CASSSTYNLAGSPHEQYF. Here the CDR3 DNA reads TGCGCCAGCAGCTCCACATACAACCTAGCAGGTTCACCCCACGAGCAGTACTTC.

This clone was counted a few times. The CDR3 nucleotides read TGTGCCAGCAGGGCCGGACAGGGGGGCAGTGGCTACACCTTC. This gives the protein CASRAGQGGSGYTF. J is TRBJ1-2 and V is TRBV2; TRBD1 matches 10 bases. Per germline, CDR1 SNHLY and CDR2 FYNNEI. The CDR3 covers 14 residues. J gave up 7 bases and V 6 bases, and 8 bases lay outside the gene matches.

There are a few counts of this clone. The chain links TRBV28 to TRBJ2-1; maybe TRBD2 (6 bases). CDR1 and CDR2 from the germline V gene are MDHEN and SYDVKM. The CDR3 is made up of 15 amino acids. The V gene lost 1 base and the J gene lost 9 bases, with 16 bases spanning the gap. Here the CDR3 reads CASSLSGLAKGEQFF. The CDR3 nucleotides read TGTGCCAGCAGTTTATCGGGGCTAGCGAAGGGTGAGCAGTTCTTC.

This clone was picked up a small number of times. V is TRBV2 and J is TRBJ1-5; D possibly corresponds to TRBD1 (6 bases). The germline V and J ends were trimmed by 4 bases and 4 bases, with 11 bases remaining between them. CDR1 is SNHLY, CDR2 FYNNEI, per germline. The CDR3 covers 14 residues. The DNA for the CDR3 is TGTGCCAGCAGTGGGTGGACAGCAAATCAGCCCCAGCATTTT. Its translation is CASSGWTANQPQHF.

The chain carries TRBV6-1 and TRBJ1-1, with no clear D. V was pared by 2 bases and J by 3 bases, with 10 bases between. Per the germline V gene, CDR1 is MNHNS and CDR2 is SASEGT. The CDR3 spans 14 residues. The CDR3, as DNA: TGTGCCAGCAGTGAATTGGGTGGGGACACTGAAGCTTTCTTT. Protein: CASSELGGDTEAFF.